This record concerns one T cell receptor (beta chain) sequence. Its target is not known. Assay used: immunoSEQ multiplex PCR; TCRdb lists only in-frame clones, some missing. The sample lists about 820,000 clones, almost 95% occurring once. The entry originates in a study of shared clonotypes between healthy human individuals. Overall study findings and caveats: Shared clonotypes: 4.5% to 5% naive CD4, under 4% naive CD8, around 2.4% memory CD4, 0.4% to 0.45% memory CD8.

Only CD45RO-negative cells positively selected for CCR7 counted as naive CD8 cells, so terminally differentiated effector memory CD45RA+ cells were excluded. Study donors comprised healthy, HIV-negative adults devoid of recent acute infection or vaccination. Sequenced input: naive CD8+ T cells sorted from blood. This sequence was found in a man aged 25-45 years in good health.

The CDR3: CASSLGVTAQYF. CDR3 bases: TGTGCCAGCAGCTTAGGGGTCACTGCGCAGTATTTT. The chain is built from TRBV7-9 and TRBJ2-3; unclear D gene. The V gene lost 1 base and the J gene lost 10 bases, with 9 bases spanning the gap. Looked up from germline, CDR1 is SEHNR and CDR2 is FQNEAQ (reference sequence). The CDR3 contains 12 residues.